Below, 22 T cell receptor beta chains from the same sample are listed, as sequenced in a study of blood T cell repertoires in COVID-19. Libraries were prepared by immunoSEQ multiplex PCR; TCRdb keeps only in-frame clonotypes and omits some of them. The sample includes approximately 120,000 clones, roughly 69% seen only once; the top ten take roughly 2.2%. The sample comprised peripheral blood. The receptor set was obtained from a woman between 65 and 79 years old with acute or convalescent COVID-19.

The rearrangement joins TRBV18 to TRBJ1-1; D possibly corresponds to TRBD1 (6 bases). The germline CDR1 and CDR2 sequences are KGHSH and LQKENI. Trimming pared 3 bases from V and 0 bases from J, leaving 11 bases between. This CDR3 spans 15 amino acids. Here the CDR3 DNA reads TGTGCCAGCTCACCTCTGGACAGTATGAACACTGAAGCTTTCTTT. It specifies CASSPLDSMNTEAFF.

The chain has TRBV2 and TRBJ2-1, with 9 bases aligning to TRBD2. Germline values: CDR1 SNHLY, CDR2 FYNNEI. V gave up 4 bases and J gave up 7 bases; unmatched junction bases: 8. The CDR3 consists of 15 residues. Here the CDR3 reads CASSVRGGASNEQFF. The CDR3 DNA follows: TGTGCCAGCAGTGTACGCGGGGGGGCCTCAAATGAGCAGTTCTTC.

The chain uses TRBV7-9 and TRBJ2-1; 11 bases match TRBD2. The CDR3 contains 15 residues. With 7 bases clipped from V and 3 bases from J, the junction kept 5 bases outside the gene matches. Per germline, CDR1 SEHNR and CDR2 FQNEAQ (reference sequence). The CDR3 loop reads CASTQTSGNYNEQFF. The CDR3 DNA is TGTGCCAGCACCCAGACTAGCGGGAACTACAATGAGCAGTTCTTC.

In its sample, this clone was seen a few times. This chain joins TRBV7-3 and TRBJ2-1; D possibly corresponds to TRBD2 (5 bases). The CDR3 runs to 14 residues. Trimming cost V 1 base and J 4 bases, with 8 bases left between them. CDR1 is SGHTA and CDR2 is FQGTGA in the germline V gene. The CDR3 spells CASSLSPGYNEQFF. CDR3 nucleotide sequence: TGTGCCAGCAGCTTAAGTCCGGGGTACAATGAGCAGTTCTTC. The full variable domain, completed using reference TRBV7-3 and TRBJ2-1, is GAGVSQTPSNKVTEKGKYVELRCDPISGHTALYWYRQSLGQGPEFLIYFQGTGAADDSGLPNDRFFAVRPEGSVSTLKIQRTERGDSAVYLCASSLSPGYNEQFFGPGTRLTVL.

V gene TRBV25-1 combines with J gene TRBJ1-1, with a weak D call TRBD1 (6 bases). CDR3 size: 13 residues. The ends were cut back, 10 bases at V and 4 bases at J, with 16 bases in the middle. Germline-derived CDR1 and CDR2 are MGHDK and SYGVNS. CDR3 sequence reads: CATSNRVGTEAFF. CDR3 in DNA: TGTGCCACATCGAACAGGGTAGGCACTGAAGCTTTCTTT.

This clone was counted a few times. The gene calls are TRBV20-1 and TRBJ1-3; D not resolved. The CDR3 runs 13 residues. CDR1 and CDR2 (germline): DFQATT, SNEGSKA (reference sequence). V lost 3 bases and J lost 0, with 6 bases in between. The CDR3 sequence is CSASQNSGNTIYF. For the CDR3, the DNA is TGCAGTGCTAGTCAGAACTCTGGAAACACCATATATTTT.

V is TRBV7-2 and J is TRBJ2-5, with D perhaps matching TRBD2 (5 bases). Trimming removed 2 bases at V and 5 bases at J, with 12 bases between. The CDR3 length is 14 residues. Germline CDR1 SGHTA, CDR2 FQGNSA. The CDR3 spells CASSLSETKETQYF. CDR3 DNA sequence: TGTGCCAGCAGCTTAAGTGAGACTAAGGAGACCCAGTACTTC.

The rearrangement uses TRBV6-1 and TRBJ1-5; TRBD1 agrees at 7 bases. The CDR3 spans 13 residues. V dropped 0 bases and J dropped 9; count of bases not matched to a gene: 2. Germline CDR1 is MNHNS and CDR2 is SASEGT. CDR3 in DNA: TGTGCCAGCAGTGAAGCGCAGGGGGGGCCCCAGCATTTT. This codes for CASSEAQGGPQHF.

This clone has just a few counts. The V gene is TRBV30, the J gene TRBJ1-1; D gene unclear. Trimming pared 6 bases from V and 4 bases from J, leaving 12 bases between. Germline loops: CDR1 GTSNPN, CDR2 SVGIG (reference sequence). This CDR3 contains 12 residues. Here the CDR3 reads CACRSSGTEAFF. Here the CDR3 DNA reads TGTGCCTGCCGATCCTCCGGCACTGAAGCTTTCTTT.

This chain joins TRBV19 and TRBJ2-2; tentative D call: TRBD1 (6 bases). V shed 0 bases and J shed 7 bases, with 12 bases lying between them. The length of the CDR3 is 15 residues. CDR1 is LNHDA, CDR2 SQIVND, per germline (reference sequence). The CDR3 coding sequence is TGTGCCAGTAGTATAGAAAGAGGGGGTAGCGGGGAGCTGTTTTTT. This translates into CASSIERGGSGELFF. Looking up the rest from reference TRBV19 and TRBJ2-2 gives the full variable domain: DGGITQSPKYLFRKEGQNVTLSCEQNLNHDAMYWYRQDPGQGLRLIYYSQIVNDFQKGDIAEGYSVSREKKESFPLTVTSAQKNPTAFYLCASSIERGGSGELFFGEGSRLTVL.

This clone was observed a few times. V is TRBV2 and J is TRBJ1-5; 10 bases agree with TRBD1. CDR1 and CDR2 (germline): SNHLY, FYNNEI. With 8 bases clipped from V and 0 bases from J, the junction kept 4 bases outside the gene matches. The length of the CDR3 is 15 residues. The CDR3 here is CASRGQGSSNQPQHF. CDR3 in DNA: TGTGCCAGCCGGGGACAGGGGAGTAGCAATCAGCCCCAGCATTTT.

The chain combines TRBV6-6 with TRBJ2-1; 14 bases are shared with TRBD2. Germline CDR1 and CDR2: MNHNY and SVGAGI (reference sequence). This CDR3 region has 16 residues. The V gene end was trimmed by 5 bases and the J gene end by 7 bases; junction bases not matched to a gene: 7. Here the CDR3 DNA reads TGTGCCAGCAGTCGAGCCGGGACTAGCGGGAGTAATGAGCAGTTCTTC. It specifies CASSRAGTSGSNEQFF.

The rearrangement joins TRBV11-3 to TRBJ2-2; TRBD1 aligns across 7 bases. With 3 bases clipped from V and 6 bases from J, the junction kept 1 base outside the gene matches. CDR3 length: 13 amino acids. Per the germline V gene, CDR1 is SGHNT and CDR2 is YENEEA. As DNA, the CDR3 is TGTGCCAGCAGCTTCCAGGGGGCCGGGGAGCTGTTTTTT. Residues: CASSFQGAGELFF.

V gene TRBV27 combines with J gene TRBJ2-7, with 7 bases fitting TRBD2. Germline CDR1 reads MNHEY; CDR2 reads SMNVEV (reference sequence). This CDR3 has 13 residues. J lost 2 bases, V lost 2 bases, and 0 bases had no gene match. Here the CDR3 DNA reads TGTGCCAGCAGTTTAGGACTAGCCTACGAGCAGTACTTC. Protein sequence: CASSLGLAYEQYF.

This clone showed up just a few times. The chain combines TRBV6-1 with TRBJ1-6; D is possibly TRBD1 (6 bases). The CDR3 runs 16 residues. Per the germline V gene, CDR1 is MNHNS and CDR2 is SASEGT. V was pared by 2 bases and J by 5 bases, with 13 bases between. The CDR3, as DNA: TGTGCCAGCAGTGAATTTTGGGGGCGAAATAATTCACCCCTCCACTTT. As protein: CASSEFWGRNNSPLHF.

The chain is built from TRBV5-4 and TRBJ2-5; D possibly corresponds to TRBD1 (6 bases). With 3 bases removed from V and 1 base from J, the gap between germline ends came to 10 bases. Per the germline V gene, CDR1 is SGHNT and CDR2 is YYREEE (reference sequence). The CDR3 covers 14 residues. The CDR3 sequence: CASSYQGIQETQYF. CDR3 DNA sequence: TGTGCCAGCAGCTACCAGGGGATCCAAGAGACCCAGTACTTC.

This chain connects TRBV28 to TRBJ2-3; maybe TRBD2 (6 bases). V was shortened by 6 bases and J by 2 bases, with 18 bases between the two germline ends. CDR1 and CDR2 from the germline V gene are MDHEN and SYDVKM. This CDR3 comprises 16 residues. The CDR3 loop reads CASSHEGLGYTDTQYF. The CDR3 bases are TGTGCCAGCAGCCACGAGGGACTCGGGTACACAGATACGCAGTATTTT.

This clone was counted a few times. The chain has TRBV10-3 and TRBJ2-7; possible D gene TRBD1, 5 bases. From germline, CDR1 is ENHRY and CDR2 SYGVKD. Trimming cost V 0 bases and J 2 bases, with 11 bases left between them. The CDR3 runs to 15 residues. In nucleotides, the CDR3 is TGTGCCATCAGTGAGTCGCCAGGGAACCCCTACGAGCAGTACTTC. Amino acids: CAISESPGNPYEQYF.

This clone was seen once. The rearrangement joins TRBV5-1 to TRBJ2-3; 12 nucleotides line up with TRBD2. CDR1 is SGHRS, CDR2 YFSETQ, per germline. The CDR3 runs to 15 residues. The J segment lost 3 bases and the V segment lost 7 bases, leaving 6 bases of the junction unmatched. The CDR3 loop is CASVQTSGRTDTQYF. DNA for the CDR3: TGCGCCAGCGTCCAGACTAGCGGGAGAACAGATACGCAGTATTTT.

The chain combines TRBV6-4 with TRBJ2-1; tentative D call: TRBD1 (6 bases). CDR3 length equals 12 residues. V was trimmed by 2 bases and J by 13 bases, leaving 12 bases between them. From germline, CDR1 is MRHNA and CDR2 SNTAGT. Written as DNA, the CDR3 is TGTGCCAGCAGTGACCACGGGGACATCCAGTTCTTC. Amino acids: CASSDHGDIQFF.

This chain connects TRBV28 to TRBJ1-6; the match to TRBD1 covers 7 bases. Trimming at V came to 2 bases and at J to 0 bases, leaving 4 bases not matched to a gene. The CDR3 consists of 17 residues. In germline, CDR1 is MDHEN, CDR2 SYDVKM. CDR3 DNA: TGTGCCAGCAGTTTACCGACAGGGATCTCCTATAATTCACCCCTCCACTTT. Its translation: CASSLPTGISYNSPLHF. Looking up the rest from reference TRBV28 and TRBJ1-6 gives the full variable domain: DVKVTQSSRYLVKRTGEKVFLECVQDMDHENMFWYRQDPGLGLRLIYFSYDVKMKEKGDIPEGYSVSREKKERFSLILESASTNQTSMYLCASSLPTGISYNSPLHFGNGTRLTVT.

The genes are TRBV5-4 and TRBJ2-2; possibly TRBD2 for D (5 bases). V lost 4 bases to trimming and J lost 3 bases, with 7 bases between them. The CDR3 spans 13 residues. Germline-derived CDR1 and CDR2 are SGHNT and YYREEE (reference sequence). CDR3 sequence reads: CASSAGDTGELFF. The CDR3 DNA reads as TGTGCCAGCAGCGCCGGGGACACCGGGGAGCTGTTTTTT.